This T cell receptor beta chain was captured by sequencing in a study of shared clonotypes between healthy human individuals. Repertoires were generated with immunoSEQ multiplex PCR, while TCRdb's copy carries only in-frame clones and drops some. The sample gives 1,500,000 or so clones, about 98.5% of which show up once; roughly 0.35% is in the top ten. V was cut by 4 bases and J by 0 bases, with 21 bases left in between. Germline lookup yields CDR1 MGHRA and CDR2 YSYEKL. This CDR3 has 19 residues. The rearrangement uses TRBV4-1 and TRBJ2-2; D tentatively reads TRBD1 or TRBD2 (5 bases each). The clonotype was recovered from a man aged 25 to 40 in good health. The sequenced sample was naive CD4+ T cells sorted from blood. The subset is: CD45RA+ positively selected. CDR3 in amino acids: CASSPNFWSGPANTGELFF. The CDR3 DNA is TGCGCCAGCAGCCCCAACTTTTGGTCGGGACCAGCGAACACCGGGGAGCTGTTTTTT.